This T cell receptor beta chain was retrieved from a study of CD8 T cells in ankylosing spondylitis. This clonotype appeared many times. As yet, its antigen is unknown. By quantitative 5'-RACE with molecular barcodes, the TCR beta libraries were made. TCRdb reprocessed the 5' RACE reads via MiXCR and lists one record per CDR3 protein. The sample includes hundreds of thousands of distinct CDR3 sequences, 10% to 15% of them seen just once. Germline-derived CDR1 and CDR2 are SQVTM and ANQGSEA. This CDR3 is built from 12 residues. V was clipped by 5 bases and J by 0 bases, with 7 bases between them. Study-wide results and caveats: From matched ankylosing spondylitis synovial fluid, disease-linked clones were reportedly recovered at significantly enriched levels. Ankylosing spondylitis blood seemed to carry a telltale TCR beta motif made of fewer than ten highly homologous variants.

Material for sequencing was blood, either unsorted or a sorted T cell fraction (not recorded which). This sequence joins TRBV29-1 and TRBJ1-1; D remains ambiguous. The source of this sequence is a male donor with ankylosing spondylitis. CDR3 DNA sequence: TGCAGCGTTCGGGAGATGAACACTGAAGCTTTCTTT. Translating it yields CSVREMNTEAFF.